The source of this TCR beta chain is a study of regulatory T cells in long-lasting Graves disease. Notes on the study in general: Those with persistent Graves' had less TCR diversity than newly diagnosed patients.

Time point reported: newly diagnosed GD, antithyroid drugs for less than 3 months. Construction of the TCR library relied on RNA isolated from PBMCs. Construction of the TCR beta libraries employed iRepertoire HTBI primers in conjunction with Arm-PCR of CDR3 regions. TCRdb itself ran the multiplex PCR reads through MiXCR, one entry per CDR3 protein. The sample consists of around 470,000 distinct CDR3 sequences, about 15% of them appearing once. The CDR3 contains 13 residues. Germline CDR1 and CDR2: KGHDR and SFDVKD. Trimming shortened V by 0 bases and J by 4 bases, and 5 bases separated the two germline ends. Details on this clonotype: What it binds is unknown.

A further study also used this sample, focusing on T cells in Graves' hyperthyroidism and ophthalmopathy. Per that study: Researchers barred patients who had uncontrolled infection, other autoimmune disease, pregnancy or lactation.

V gene TRBV24-1 combines with J gene TRBJ2-5; possibly TRBD2 for D (5 bases). This clonotype was sampled from a woman in her forties or fifties with Graves disease. The sequences come from peripheral blood mononuclear cells (PBMCs), collected at new diagnosis, from a patient treated with antithyroid drugs. This CDR3 is CATSDLRGETQYF. The DNA of the CDR3 is TGTGCCACCAGTGATTTGCGGGGAGAGACCCAGTACTTC.